This TCR beta chain was identified during a study of T cell clonality in common variable immunodeficiency. CDR1 and CDR2 from the germline V gene are KGHSY and FQNENV. Trimming shortened V by 7 bases and J by 0 bases, and 19 bases separated the two germline ends. CDR3 length: 16 amino acids. Assay used: immunoSEQ multiplex PCR; TCRdb lists only in-frame clones, some missing. Altogether 50,000 to 70,000 clones were found in the sample, and no singletons occur. This clone was seen many times. From the germline J gene comes the end of the CDR3, since the read stops 3 residues before it. The rearrangement joins TRBV16 to TRBJ2-7, with D possibly TRBD1 on 7 matching bases. The sequencing input was peripheral blood mononuclear cells. This receptor was taken from a person between 18 and 75 years old in good health. This CDR3 is CASTPQGGLSSYEQYF. The sequenced part of the CDR3 DNA is TGTGCCAGCACGCCGCAGGGGGGCCTTAGCTCCTACGAG.